The T cell receptor beta chain under discussion was sequenced for a study of CD8+CD57+ T cells in acquired aplastic anemia. Study details: Sorted CD4+ plus CD8+ cells gave DNA averaging 3.2 ug. In CD4+ cells, healthy donors produced an average of approximately 11 million reads. Study results and limitations: Over 25 CD8+ CDR3 sequences occurred in both the patients and the controls.

V lost 3 bases to trimming and J lost 8 bases; unmatched junction nucleotides: 9. The CDR3 consists of 14 residues. CDR1 ENHRY and CDR2 SYGVKD come from the germline V gene. CDR3 and TCR beta VDJ profiling relied on a genomic DNA template. In TCRdb, the reads were re-called with MiXCR into one record per CDR3 protein. This sample has 110,000 or so distinct CDR3 sequences, with around 50% found just once. This clonotype has only one observation. Its specificity is unknown. The TCR sequence derives from a human donor in good health, serving as a control. This chain connects TRBV10-3 to TRBJ1-1; 7 bases match TRBD1. The specimen sequenced was sorted CD4+, CD8+, or CD8+CD57+ T cells (not recorded which) from PBMCs. CDR3 region: CAISDRDSPSEAFF. CDR3 in DNA: TGTGCCATCAGTGATCGGGACAGTCCCTCGGAAGCTTTCTTT.